This is a list of T cell receptor beta chains from one sample in a study of Ad26.COV2.S vaccination and SARS-CoV-2 variants. Repertoires were generated with immunoSEQ multiplex PCR, while TCRdb's copy carries only in-frame clones and drops some. The table includes more than 300,000 clones, about 82% detected once. Source: peripheral blood, taken in a trial of Ad26.COV2.S vaccine versus placebo. All receptors derive from a person between 18 and 60 years old who received the Ad26.COV2.S COVID-19 vaccine or a placebo. The CDR3 runs from the conserved cysteine through the conserved F or W. D genes are given only for firm matches. Clone size is stated in some rows and not others, as once, few, many or a class when expanded.

TRBV7-2	.	.	TRBJ2-5	TGTGCCAGCAGCTTAGGGCGCCAAGAGACCCAGTACTTC	CASSLGRQETQYF
TRBV12-3/TRBV12-4	TRBD1	.	TRBJ1-3	TGTGCCAGCAGCCAGGGGGCTGGAAACACCATATATTTT	CASSQGAGNTIYF
TRBV12-3/TRBV12-4	TRBD1	.	TRBJ2-7	TGTGCCAGCAGTGCGACAGGGTACGAGCAGTACTTC	CASSATGYEQYF
TRBV11-3	.	.	TRBJ2-5	TGTGCCAGCAGCTCGGGTCCTATAGAGACCCAGTACTTC	CASSSGPIETQYF
TRBV7-6	TRBD2	.	TRBJ2-2	TGTGCCAGCAGCTCGGGGGGGGCCGGCACCGGGGAGCTGTTTTTT	CASSSGGAGTGELFF
TRBV5-1	.	.	TRBJ2-5	TGCGCCAGCAGCTTTTACGGTCCGGAGACCCAGTACTTC	CASSFYGPETQYF
TRBV30	TRBD1	.	TRBJ1-1	TGTGCCTGGAGTGTACGTCCCGGACAGGTGGGACGGGCTTTCTTT	CAWSVRPGQVGRAFF
TRBV6-5	.	.	TRBJ1-4	TGTGCCAGCAGTTCCGGGACCGCAGGGACAAATGAAAAACTGTTTTTT	CASSSGTAGTNEKLFF
TRBV3-1/TRBV3-2	TRBD2	.	TRBJ2-3	TGTGCCAGCAGCCCTCAGCGGGGGTACACAGATACGCAGTATTTT	CASSPQRGYTDTQYF
TRBV3-1/TRBV3-2	.	.	TRBJ2-2	TGTGCCAGCAACACCGAGGGGGAGCTGTTTTTT	CASNTEGELFF
TRBV6-1	.	.	TRBJ1-4	TGTGCCAGCAGTGTTAATCAGGGGCCGGGAGGTGGTGAAAAACTGTTTTTT	CASSVNQGPGGGEKLFF
TRBV2	.	.	TRBJ1-1	TGTGCCAGCACCGACCGGGTCGTCACTGAAGCTTTCTTT	CASTDRVVTEAFF
TRBV7-2	TRBD1	.	TRBJ1-5	TGTGCCAGCAGCTTAGACAGGGGAAATGATCAGCCCCAGCATTTT	CASSLDRGNDQPQHF
TRBV7-3	.	.	TRBJ2-1	TGTGCCAGCAGCTTAACCTCGTGGAGTGAGCAGTTCTTC	CASSLTSWSEQFF
TRBV7-2	TRBD2	.	TRBJ2-7	TGTGCCAGCAGCTTACGGGCGGGGGGTACCTACGAGCAGTACTTC	CASSLRAGGTYEQYF
TRBV2	.	.	TRBJ2-7	TGTGCCAGCAGATCCGGGACGGAAAACTACGAGCAGTACTTC	CASRSGTENYEQYF
TRBV7-3	.	once	TRBJ2-3	TGTGCCAGCAGCTTAGAAGTCTGGGGGCAAGAAGCAGATACGCAGTATTTT	CASSLEVWGQEADTQYF
TRBV6-1	.	.	TRBJ1-4	TGTGCCAGCAGTGAAAAAAGGGCAGGGTGGCTCGAAAAACTGTTTTTT	CASSEKRAGWLEKLFF
TRBV7-2	.	.	TRBJ2-1	TGTGCCAGCAGCTTAGTAGTGTCGCCCGGGCAGTTCTTC	CASSLVVSPGQFF
TRBV4-1	.	.	TRBJ1-4	TGCGCCAGCAGCCAGATACAGGAAAAACTGTTTTTT	CASSQIQEKLFF
TRBV10-1	TRBD2	.	TRBJ2-1	TGCGCCAGCAGTGAGGAGACTAGCGGGGGGGCCCCCAATGAGCAGTTCTTC	CASSEETSGGAPNEQFF
TRBV19	.	.	TRBJ1-2	TGTGCCAGTAGTTTCGGGGCGGACTATGGCTACACCTTC	CASSFGADYGYTF
TRBV7-6	TRBD1	.	TRBJ2-2	TGTGCCAGCAGCGGGTACAGGGGGCCAAAGACCGGGGAGCTGTTTTTT	CASSGYRGPKTGELFF
TRBV4-1	.	.	TRBJ1-3	TGCGCCAGCAGCCAAGATCCCGGGCCTGGAAACACCATATATTTT	CASSQDPGPGNTIYF
TRBV4-2	.	.	TRBJ2-3	TGTGCCAGCAGCCCCCTGGAGGGGCGGGATACGCAGTATTTT	CASSPLEGRDTQYF
TRBV5-1	.	.	TRBJ2-7	TGCGCCAGCAGCCCCGGACGCCTTCCAAGCTCCTACGAGCAGTACTTC	CASSPGRLPSSYEQYF
TRBV5-4	TRBD1	.	TRBJ1-2	TGTGCCAGCAGCCCCGACAGGGATTACTATGGCTACACCTTC	CASSPDRDYYGYTF
TRBV28	.	once	TRBJ1-5	TGTGCCAGCAGTCATCTCCCGAGTCGGGGGAGCAATCAGCCCCAGCATTTT	CASSHLPSRGSNQPQHF
TRBV6-2/TRBV6-3	TRBD2	.	TRBJ2-5	TGTGCCAGCAGTACTAGCGGGGGGTACCAAGAGACCCAGTACTTC	CASSTSGGYQETQYF
TRBV3-1/TRBV3-2	TRBD2	.	TRBJ2-5	TGTGCCAGCAGCCCGAACCCCGGGACTAGCGGGGGGGCCCAGTACTTC	CASSPNPGTSGGAQYF
TRBV28	.	.	TRBJ2-2	TGTGCCAGCATCTCACCCATAAACACCGGGGAGCTGTTTTTT	CASISPINTGELFF
TRBV3-1/TRBV3-2	TRBD1	once	TRBJ1-3	TGTGCCAGCAGCCCCCGACAGGGATCGGGAAACACCATATATTTT	CASSPRQGSGNTIYF
TRBV18	TRBD2	.	TRBJ2-2	TGTGCCAGCTCTCTACGACTAGCCACCCCCGGGGAGCTGTTTTTT	CASSLRLATPGELFF
TRBV6-5	.	.	TRBJ2-3	TGTGCCAGCAGTTCCCGGGACACCTCCACAGATACGCAGTATTTT	CASSSRDTSTDTQYF
TRBV6-2/TRBV6-3	.	.	TRBJ1-2	TGTGCCAGCAGCCAAAGGTATGCGGAAGGCTACACCTTC	CASSQRYAEGYTF
TRBV4-1	TRBD2	.	TRBJ2-3	TGCGCCAGCAGCCAAGAAAGGCCCCCAGCGGGGGAAGATACGCAGTATTTT	CASSQERPPAGEDTQYF
TRBV5-1	.	.	TRBJ2-2	TGCGCCAGCAGCTTGGGAGCCAGGACGAACACCGGGGAGCTGTTTTTT	CASSLGARTNTGELFF
TRBV10-3	TRBD1	.	TRBJ1-1	TGTGCCATCAGTGAGGTCTATTTGGACCGGGACAGGGGGCTGCGGAACACTGAAGCTTTCTTT	CAISEVYLDRDRGLRNTEAFF
TRBV9	.	.	TRBJ1-2	TGTGCCAGCAGCGTCAAAACCGGGGGGGAAGGCTACACCTTC	CASSVKTGGEGYTF
TRBV6-2/TRBV6-3	TRBD2	few	TRBJ2-2	TGTGCCAGCAGTCGCACTACTAGCGCAGTTAGTTACACCGGGGAGCTGTTTTTT	CASSRTTSAVSYTGELFF
TRBV28	.	.	TRBJ1-2	TGTGCCAGCAGTTTGAATCGGGGCTATGGCTACACCTTC	CASSLNRGYGYTF
TRBV5-5	.	.	TRBJ2-1	TGTGCCAGCTCCCCCACCTACAATGAGCAGTTCTTC	CASSPTYNEQFF
TRBV12-3/TRBV12-4	.	.	TRBJ1-2	TGTGCCAGCATCCTAGAAGGGGCTGATGGCTACACCTTC	CASILEGADGYTF
TRBV2	.	.	TRBJ1-2	TGTGCCAGCAGTGAGAGTGACTATGGCTACACCTTC	CASSESDYGYTF
TRBV6-5	.	once	TRBJ1-2	TGTGCCAGCAGTCGACAGTCACTGTCTTACTATGGCTACACCTTC	CASSRQSLSYYGYTF